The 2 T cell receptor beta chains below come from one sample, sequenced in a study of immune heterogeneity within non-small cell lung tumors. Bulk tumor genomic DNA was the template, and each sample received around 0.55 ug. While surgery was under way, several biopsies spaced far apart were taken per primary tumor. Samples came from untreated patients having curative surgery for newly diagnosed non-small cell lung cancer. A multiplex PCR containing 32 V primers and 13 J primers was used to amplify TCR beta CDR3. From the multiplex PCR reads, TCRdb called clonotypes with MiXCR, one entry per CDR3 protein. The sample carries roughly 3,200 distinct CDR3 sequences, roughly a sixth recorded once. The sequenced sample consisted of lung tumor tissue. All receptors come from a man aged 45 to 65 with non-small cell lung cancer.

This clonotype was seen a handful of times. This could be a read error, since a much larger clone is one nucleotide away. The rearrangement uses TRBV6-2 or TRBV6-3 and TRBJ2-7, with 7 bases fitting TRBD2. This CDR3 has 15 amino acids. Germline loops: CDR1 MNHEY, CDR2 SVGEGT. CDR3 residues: CVSRRDYRKSYEQYF. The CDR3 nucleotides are TGTGTCAGCAGACGGGACTACCGAAAATCCTACGAGCAGTACTTC.

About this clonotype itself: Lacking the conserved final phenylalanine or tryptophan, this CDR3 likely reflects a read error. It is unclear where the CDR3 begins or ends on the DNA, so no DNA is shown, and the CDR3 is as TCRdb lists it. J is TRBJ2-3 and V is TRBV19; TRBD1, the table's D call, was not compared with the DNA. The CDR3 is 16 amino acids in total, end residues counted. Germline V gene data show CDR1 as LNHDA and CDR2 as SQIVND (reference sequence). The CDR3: CASSPGQGAYEQYFGP.